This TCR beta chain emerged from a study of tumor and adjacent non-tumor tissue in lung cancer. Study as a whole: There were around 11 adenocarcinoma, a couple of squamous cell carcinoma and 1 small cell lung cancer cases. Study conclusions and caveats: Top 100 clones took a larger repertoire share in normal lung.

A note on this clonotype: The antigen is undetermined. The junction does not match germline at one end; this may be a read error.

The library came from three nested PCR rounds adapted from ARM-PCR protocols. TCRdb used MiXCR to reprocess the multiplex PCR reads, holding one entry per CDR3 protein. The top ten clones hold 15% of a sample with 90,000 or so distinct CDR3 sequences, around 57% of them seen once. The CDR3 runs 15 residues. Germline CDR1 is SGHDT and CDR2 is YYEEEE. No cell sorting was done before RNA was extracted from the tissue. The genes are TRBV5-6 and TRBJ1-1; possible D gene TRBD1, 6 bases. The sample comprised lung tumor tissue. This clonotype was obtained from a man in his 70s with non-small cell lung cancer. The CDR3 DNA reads TGTACCAGTAGTTCTGGGCCTAGGGGGGGCACTGAAGCTTTCTTT. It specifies CTSSSGPRGGTEAFF.